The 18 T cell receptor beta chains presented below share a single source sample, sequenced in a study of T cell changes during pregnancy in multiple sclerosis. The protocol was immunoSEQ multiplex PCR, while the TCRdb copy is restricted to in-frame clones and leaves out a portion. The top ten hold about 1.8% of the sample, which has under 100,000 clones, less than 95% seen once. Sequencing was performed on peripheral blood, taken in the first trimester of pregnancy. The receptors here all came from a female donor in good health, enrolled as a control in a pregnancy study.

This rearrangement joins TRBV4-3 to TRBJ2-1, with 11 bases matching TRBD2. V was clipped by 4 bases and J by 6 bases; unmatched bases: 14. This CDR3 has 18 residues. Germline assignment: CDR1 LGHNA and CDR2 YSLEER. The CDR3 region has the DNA TGCGCCAGCAGCCCCAGAGGAATAGCGGGGGGGCCGGGCAATGAGCAGTTCTTC. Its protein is CASSPRGIAGGPGNEQFF.

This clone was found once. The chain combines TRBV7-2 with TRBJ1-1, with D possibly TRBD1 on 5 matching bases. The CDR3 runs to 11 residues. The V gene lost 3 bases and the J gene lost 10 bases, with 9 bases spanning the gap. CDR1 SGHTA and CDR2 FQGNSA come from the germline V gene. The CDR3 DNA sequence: TGTGCCAGCAGCTTGGGGGGGATAGCTTTCTTT. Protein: CASSLGGIAFF. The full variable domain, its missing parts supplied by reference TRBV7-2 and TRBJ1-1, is GAGVSQSPSNKVTEKGKDVELRCDPISGHTALYWYRQSLGQGLEFLIYFQGNSAPDKSGLPSDRFSAERTGGSVSTLTIQRTQQEDSAVYLCASSLGGIAFFGQGTRLTVV.

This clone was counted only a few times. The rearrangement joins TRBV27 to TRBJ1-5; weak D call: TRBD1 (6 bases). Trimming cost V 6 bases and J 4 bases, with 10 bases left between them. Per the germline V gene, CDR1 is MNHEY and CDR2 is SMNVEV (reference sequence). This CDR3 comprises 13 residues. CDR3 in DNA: TGTGCCAGCAGCTGGGACAAAAATCAGCCCCAGCATTTT. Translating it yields CASSWDKNQPQHF.

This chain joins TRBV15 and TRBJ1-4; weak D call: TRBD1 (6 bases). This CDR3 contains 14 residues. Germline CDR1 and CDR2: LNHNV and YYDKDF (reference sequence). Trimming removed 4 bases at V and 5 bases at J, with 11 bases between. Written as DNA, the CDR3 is TGTGCCACCAGCATACCAGGGGTGAATGAAAAACTGTTTTTT. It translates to CATSIPGVNEKLFF.

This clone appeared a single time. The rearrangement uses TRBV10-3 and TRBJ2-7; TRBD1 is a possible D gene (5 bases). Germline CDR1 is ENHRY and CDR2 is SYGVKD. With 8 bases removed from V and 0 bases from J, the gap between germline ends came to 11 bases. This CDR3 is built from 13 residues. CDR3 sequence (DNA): TGTGCCATCTCCAGGGTAAACTCCTACGAGCAGTACTTC. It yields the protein CAISRVNSYEQYF.

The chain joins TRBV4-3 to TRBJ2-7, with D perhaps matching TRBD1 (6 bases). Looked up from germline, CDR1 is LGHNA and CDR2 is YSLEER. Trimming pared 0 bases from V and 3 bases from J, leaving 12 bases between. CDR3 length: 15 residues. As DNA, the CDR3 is TGCGCCAGCAGCCAAGAAGGGGGACGGGTCTACGAGCAGTACTTC. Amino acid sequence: CASSQEGGRVYEQYF.

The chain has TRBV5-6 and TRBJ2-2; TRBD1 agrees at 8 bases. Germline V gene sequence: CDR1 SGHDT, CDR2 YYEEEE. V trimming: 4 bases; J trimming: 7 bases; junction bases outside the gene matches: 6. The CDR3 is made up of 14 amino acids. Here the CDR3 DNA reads TGTGCCAGCAGCCTTGGACAGGGTGGCGGGGAGCTGTTTTTT. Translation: CASSLGQGGGELFF.

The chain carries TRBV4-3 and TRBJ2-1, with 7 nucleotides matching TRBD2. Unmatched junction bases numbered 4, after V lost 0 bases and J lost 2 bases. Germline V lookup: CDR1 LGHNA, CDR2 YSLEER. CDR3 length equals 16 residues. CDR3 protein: CASSQERAGPYNEQFF. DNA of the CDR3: TGCGCCAGCAGCCAAGAAAGAGCGGGGCCCTACAATGAGCAGTTCTTC.

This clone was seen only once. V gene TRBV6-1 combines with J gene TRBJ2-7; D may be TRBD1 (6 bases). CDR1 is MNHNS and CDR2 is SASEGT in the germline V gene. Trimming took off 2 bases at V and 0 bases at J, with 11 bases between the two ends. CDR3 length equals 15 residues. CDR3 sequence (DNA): TGTGCCAGCAGTGAACCCCCGGACAGCTCCTACGAGCAGTACTTC. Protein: CASSEPPDSSYEQYF.

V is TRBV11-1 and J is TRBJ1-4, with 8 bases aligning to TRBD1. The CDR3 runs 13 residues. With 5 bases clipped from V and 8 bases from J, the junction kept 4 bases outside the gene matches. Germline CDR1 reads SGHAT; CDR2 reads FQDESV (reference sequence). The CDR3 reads CASSRTGREKLFF. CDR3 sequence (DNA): TGTGCCAGCAGCCGGACAGGGCGCGAAAAACTGTTTTTT.

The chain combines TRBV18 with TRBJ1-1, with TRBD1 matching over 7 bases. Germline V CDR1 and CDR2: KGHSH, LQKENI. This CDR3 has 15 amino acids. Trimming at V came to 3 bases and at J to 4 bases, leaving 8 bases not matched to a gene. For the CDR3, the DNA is TGTGCCAGCTCACCCCCGGGTGAGGGGGCCACTGAAGCTTTCTTT. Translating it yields CASSPPGEGATEAFF.

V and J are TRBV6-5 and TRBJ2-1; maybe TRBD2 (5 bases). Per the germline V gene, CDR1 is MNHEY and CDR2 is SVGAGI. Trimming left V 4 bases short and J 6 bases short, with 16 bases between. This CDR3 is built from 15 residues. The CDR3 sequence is CASSLVGAGGNEQFF. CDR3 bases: TGTGCCAGCAGTTTAGTGGGAGCAGGTGGCAATGAGCAGTTCTTC.

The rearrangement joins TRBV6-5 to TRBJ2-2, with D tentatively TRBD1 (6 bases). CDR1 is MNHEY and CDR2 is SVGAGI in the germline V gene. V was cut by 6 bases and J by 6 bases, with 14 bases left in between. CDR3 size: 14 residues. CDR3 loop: CASRARGRPGELFF. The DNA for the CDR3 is TGTGCCAGCAGGGCCAGGGGAAGACCCGGGGAGCTGTTTTTT.

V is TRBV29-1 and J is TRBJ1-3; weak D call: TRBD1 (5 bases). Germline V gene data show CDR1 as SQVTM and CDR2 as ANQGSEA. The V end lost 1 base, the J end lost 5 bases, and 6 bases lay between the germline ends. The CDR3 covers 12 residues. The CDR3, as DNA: TGCAGCGTTGAAGCAGGGAGAAACACCATATATTTT. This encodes CSVEAGRNTIYF.

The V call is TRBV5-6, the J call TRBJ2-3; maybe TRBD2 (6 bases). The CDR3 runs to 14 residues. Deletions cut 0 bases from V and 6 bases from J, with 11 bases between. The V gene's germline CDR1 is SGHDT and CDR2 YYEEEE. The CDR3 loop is CASSLAGTRDTQYF. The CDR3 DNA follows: TGTGCCAGCAGCTTGGCGGGGACTCGGGATACGCAGTATTTT.

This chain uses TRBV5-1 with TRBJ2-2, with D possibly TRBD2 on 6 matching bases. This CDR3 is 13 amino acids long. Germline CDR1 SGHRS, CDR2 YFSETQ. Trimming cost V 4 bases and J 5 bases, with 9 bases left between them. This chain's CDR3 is CASSPGLTGELFF. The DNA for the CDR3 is TGCGCCAGCAGCCCGGGACTGACCGGGGAGCTGTTTTTT.

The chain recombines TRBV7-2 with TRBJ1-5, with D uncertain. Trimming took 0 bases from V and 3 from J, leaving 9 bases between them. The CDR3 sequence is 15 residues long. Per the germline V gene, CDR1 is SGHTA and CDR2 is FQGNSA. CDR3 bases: TGTGCCAGCAGCTTAGCCGGCGGTGCCAATCAGCCCCAGCATTTT. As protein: CASSLAGGANQPQHF.

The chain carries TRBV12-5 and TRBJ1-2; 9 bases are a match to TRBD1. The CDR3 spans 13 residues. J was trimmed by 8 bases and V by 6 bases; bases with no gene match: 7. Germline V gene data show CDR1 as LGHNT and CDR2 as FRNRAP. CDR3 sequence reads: CASGPGQGGGYTF. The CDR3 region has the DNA TGTGCTAGTGGCCCGGGACAGGGAGGCGGCTACACCTTC.